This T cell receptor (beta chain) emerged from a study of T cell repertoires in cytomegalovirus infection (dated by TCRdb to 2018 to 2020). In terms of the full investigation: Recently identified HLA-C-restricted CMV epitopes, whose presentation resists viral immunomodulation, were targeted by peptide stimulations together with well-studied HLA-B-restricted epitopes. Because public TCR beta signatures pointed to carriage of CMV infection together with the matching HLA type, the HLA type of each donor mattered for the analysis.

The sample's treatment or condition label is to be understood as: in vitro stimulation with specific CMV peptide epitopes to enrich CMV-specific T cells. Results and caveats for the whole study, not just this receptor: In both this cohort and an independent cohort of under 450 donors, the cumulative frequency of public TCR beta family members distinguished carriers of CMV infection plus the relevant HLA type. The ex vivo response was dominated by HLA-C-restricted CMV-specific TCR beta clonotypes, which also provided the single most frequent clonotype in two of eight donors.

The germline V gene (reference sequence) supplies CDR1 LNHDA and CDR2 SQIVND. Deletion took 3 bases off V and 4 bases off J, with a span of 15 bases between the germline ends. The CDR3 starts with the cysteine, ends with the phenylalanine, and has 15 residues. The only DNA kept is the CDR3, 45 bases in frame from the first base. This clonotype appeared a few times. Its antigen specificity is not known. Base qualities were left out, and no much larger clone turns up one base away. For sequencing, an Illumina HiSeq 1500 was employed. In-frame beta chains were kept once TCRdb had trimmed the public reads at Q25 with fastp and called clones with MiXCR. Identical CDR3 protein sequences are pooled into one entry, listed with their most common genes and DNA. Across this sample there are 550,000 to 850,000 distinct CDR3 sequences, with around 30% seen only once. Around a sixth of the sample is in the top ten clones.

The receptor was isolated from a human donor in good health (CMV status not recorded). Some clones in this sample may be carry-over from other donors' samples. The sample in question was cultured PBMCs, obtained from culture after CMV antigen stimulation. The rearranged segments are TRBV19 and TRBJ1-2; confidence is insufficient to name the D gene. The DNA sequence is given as TGTGCCAGTAGTATGGTTGAGGGCCGGGGCTATGGCTACACCTTC. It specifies CASSMVEGRGYGYTF.